Shown below are 15 T cell receptor beta chains from a single sample sequenced in a study of human T cells and chemical hapten exposure (dated by TCRdb to the early 2020s). Library prep was done by RACE. Sequenced using a NextSeq 500. Using fastp at Q25 and MiXCR, TCRdb reprocessed the public reads and kept productive beta chains. Rows are combined by CDR3 protein, so each entry shows the most common genes and DNA. This sample comprises 180,000 or so distinct CDR3 sequences, nearly 30% of them detected only once. Under 3% of the sample is taken by the ten largest. This sample's time point label indicates: pre-sensitization, week 0. According to the study, the label for this sample's treatment or condition signals: therapeutic diphenylcyclopropenone sensitization with weekly scalp DPC. This material consisted of whole blood, taken in connection with sensitization to the hapten diphenylcyclopropenone (DPC). Every receptor here comes from a woman under 40 with alopecia areata. Some clones in this sample may be carry-over from other donors' samples.

This clonotype has only a few counts. The chain is built from TRBV5-5 and TRBJ2-7; 7 positions match TRBD1. The CDR3 runs to 16 residues. Trimming cost V 6 bases and J 2 bases; bases outside gene matches: 14. The germline V gene has CDR1 SGHKS and CDR2 YYEKEE (reference sequence). The chain's CDR3 is CASTLGDDRDTYEQYF. In DNA form, the CDR3 reads TGTGCCAGCACACTTGGCGATGACAGGGATACCTACGAGCAGTACTTC.

The sample holds one count of this clonotype. The chain links TRBV7-3 to TRBJ2-5; 9 positions agree with TRBD2. The V gene end was trimmed by 5 bases and the J gene end by 5 bases; junction bases not matched to a gene: 6. There are 14 residues in the CDR3. The germline CDR1 and CDR2 sequences are SGHTA and FQGTGA. The CDR3, as DNA: TGTGCCAGCAGCCGTAGCGGGAGACGGGAGACCCAGTACTTC. It codes for CASSRSGRRETQYF.

The gene calls are TRBV15 and TRBJ1-4, with no clear D. Trimming cost V 1 base and J 7 bases, with 13 bases left between them. The V gene's germline CDR1 is LNHNV and CDR2 YYDKDF (reference sequence). The CDR3 has 15 residues. The CDR3 here is CATSRVGQGSEKLFF. The CDR3 coding sequence is TGTGCCACCAGCAGAGTCGGGCAAGGGAGTGAAAAACTGTTTTTT.

In this sample, this clonotype turned up a few times. The V gene is TRBV28, the J gene TRBJ2-7, with D uncertain. The CDR3 runs to 14 residues. V was pared by 5 bases and J by 4 bases, with 15 bases between. Germline V gene lookup returns CDR1 MDHEN and CDR2 SYDVKM. The CDR3 DNA follows: TGTGCCAGCAGTCCACCGGACCTTAGATACGAGCAGTACTTC. Translating it yields CASSPPDLRYEQYF.

This clonotype showed up just once. This chain links TRBV30 with TRBJ2-3, with D possibly called TRBD1 or TRBD2 (5 bases each). CDR1 is GTSNPN, CDR2 SVGIG, per germline (reference sequence). Trimming stripped 2 bases from V and 4 bases from J, with 19 bases between. The CDR3 loop spans 16 amino acids. The DNA for the CDR3 is TGTGCCTGGAGTCCATTAGCGACAGCCTGGGCAGATACGCAGTATTTT. This encodes CAWSPLATAWADTQYF. The variable domain in full, completed from reference TRBV30 and TRBJ2-3, reads SQTIHQWPATLVQPVGSPLSLECTVEGTSNPNLYWYRQAAGRGLQLLFYSVGIGQISSEVPQNLSASRPQDRQFILSSKKLLLSDSGFYLCAWSPLATAWADTQYFGPGTRLTVL.

The CDR3 loop reads CATSRALYNSPLHF. Written as DNA, the CDR3 is TGTGCCACCAGCAGGGCCCTATATAATTCACCCCTCCACTTT. The rearrangement joins TRBV15 to TRBJ1-6; D is undetermined. Germline lookup yields CDR1 LNHNV and CDR2 YYDKDF (reference sequence). The V and J ends lost 3 bases and 4 bases respectively, with 7 bases between them. The CDR3 runs 14 residues. Full variable domain (outside the CDR3, taken from reference TRBV15 and TRBJ1-6): DAMVIQNPRYQVTQFGKPVTLSCSQTLNHNVMYWYQQKSSQAPKLLFHYYDKDFNNEADTPDNFQSRRPNTSFCFLDIRSPGLGDTAMYLCATSRALYNSPLHFGNGTRLTVT.

This chain joins TRBV29-1 and TRBJ2-1; TRBD2 matches 14 bases. CDR3 length: 15 amino acids. Germline V gene lookup returns CDR1 SQVTM and CDR2 ANQGSEA. CDR3 loop: CSLRLAGGSYNEQFF. The CDR3 nucleotides read TGCAGTCTAAGACTAGCGGGGGGGTCCTACAATGAGCAGTTCTTC.

This clonotype was detected a few times. The chain is built from TRBV12-5 and TRBJ2-2; D remains unclear. The ends were cut back, 5 bases at V and 1 base at J, with 5 bases in the middle. Germline lookup yields CDR1 LGHNT and CDR2 FRNRAP. CDR3 length equals 13 residues. The CDR3 reads CASGRQNTGELFF. CDR3 bases: TGTGCTAGTGGTCGTCAGAACACCGGGGAGCTGTTTTTT.

This clonotype occurred a few times. This chain links TRBV28 with TRBJ2-4; D possibly corresponds to TRBD1 (5 bases). The germline V and J ends were trimmed by 6 bases and 0 bases, with 9 bases remaining between them. CDR3 length equals 14 residues. Germline V gives CDR1 MDHEN, CDR2 SYDVKM. CDR3 coding DNA: TGTGCCAGCAGCCGCAGGGTAGCCAAAAACATTCAGTACTTC. Its protein product is CASSRRVAKNIQYF.

The chain employs TRBV4-3 and TRBJ2-1; 9 bases are shared with TRBD2. V was pared by 0 bases and J by 8 bases, with 8 bases of the junction left unmatched. The CDR3 runs 16 residues. Germline CDR1 reads LGHNA; CDR2 reads YSLEER. The CDR3 DNA is TGCGCCAGCAGCCAAGACTGGCTAGCGGGAATGGATGAGCAGTTCTTC. It encodes CASSQDWLAGMDEQFF.

The chain recombines TRBV7-2 with TRBJ1-5; TRBD1 aligns across 7 bases. CDR3 length: 13 residues. Germline V gene sequence: CDR1 SGHTA, CDR2 FQGNSA. V dropped 10 bases and J dropped 4; count of bases not matched to a gene: 7. The CDR3 spells CATTTGTNQPQHF. In nucleotides, the CDR3 is TGTGCCACCACGACAGGGACTAATCAGCCCCAGCATTTT. Together with reference TRBV7-2 and TRBJ1-5, the CDR3 gives the full variable domain: GAGVSQSPSNKVTEKGKDVELRCDPISGHTALYWYRQSLGQGLEFLIYFQGNSAPDKSGLPSDRFSAERTGGSVSTLTIQRTQQEDSAVYLCATTTGTNQPQHFGDGTRLSIL.

The chain couples TRBV11-2 to TRBJ2-3; D is undetermined. The germline V gene has CDR1 SGHAT and CDR2 FQNNGV. Trimming stripped 4 bases from V and 5 bases from J, with 7 bases between. The CDR3 runs to 12 residues. The chain's CDR3 is CASSSERDTQYF. The CDR3 DNA reads as TGTGCCAGCAGCTCAGAACGAGATACGCAGTATTTT.

The genes are TRBV25-1 and TRBJ1-2; perhaps TRBD1 as D (6 bases). Trimming removed 2 bases from V and 8 bases from J, with 12 bases in between. CDR1 MGHDK and CDR2 SYGVNS come from the germline V gene. The CDR3 has 13 residues. The CDR3 sequence: CASSEKGGVGYTF. DNA of the CDR3: TGTGCCAGCAGTGAAAAGGGGGGAGTCGGCTACACCTTC.

The chain employs TRBV7-2 and TRBJ1-1; D gene unclear. Germline CDR1 is SGHTA and CDR2 is FQGNSA. V was clipped by 1 base and J by 6 bases, with 6 bases between them. CDR3 length: 12 residues. The CDR3 nucleotides are TGTGCCAGCAGCTTAGTAGGGTCTGAAGCTTTCTTT. It codes for CASSLVGSEAFF.

The rearrangement joins TRBV4-1 to TRBJ2-7, with D unclear. Between the trimmed V and J ends, which lost 0 bases and 6 bases, there was a span of 9 bases. This CDR3 has 13 residues. Per the germline V gene, CDR1 is MGHRA and CDR2 is YSYEKL. The CDR3 here is CASSQDPLGEQYF. CDR3 nucleotide sequence: TGCGCCAGCAGCCAAGACCCATTGGGCGAGCAGTACTTC.